This section outlines one TCR beta chain sequence together with its context. No antigen is known for it. This sample is drawn from a study of blood T cells in healthy people across ages. Points from the study as a whole: Estimates of diversity drawn from one million T cells were considered underestimates. Donors of long life had a larger count of naive CD4+ cells and greater diversity than aged donors.

Combining a sample-barcoded 5' primer with a J-beta primer mix, a second PCR ran for 7 to 11 cycles. Sequencing yielded, for each sample, at least 2.5 million paired-end reads carrying CDR3. TCRdb fed the 5' RACE reads into MiXCR, producing one record per CDR3 protein. This sample has about 700,000 distinct CDR3 sequences, with 32% found just once. The CDR3 is 15 amino acids. The ends were cut back, 1 base at V and 2 bases at J, with 9 bases in the middle. This clonotype was obtained from a woman over 75 in good health. The sample was blood. J is TRBJ1-5 and V is TRBV12-3 or TRBV12-4; D ambiguous. Written as DNA, the CDR3 is TGTGCCAGCAGTTTAGAGGGTTTGGGCAATCAGCCCCAGCATTTT. This sequence encodes CASSLEGLGNQPQHF.